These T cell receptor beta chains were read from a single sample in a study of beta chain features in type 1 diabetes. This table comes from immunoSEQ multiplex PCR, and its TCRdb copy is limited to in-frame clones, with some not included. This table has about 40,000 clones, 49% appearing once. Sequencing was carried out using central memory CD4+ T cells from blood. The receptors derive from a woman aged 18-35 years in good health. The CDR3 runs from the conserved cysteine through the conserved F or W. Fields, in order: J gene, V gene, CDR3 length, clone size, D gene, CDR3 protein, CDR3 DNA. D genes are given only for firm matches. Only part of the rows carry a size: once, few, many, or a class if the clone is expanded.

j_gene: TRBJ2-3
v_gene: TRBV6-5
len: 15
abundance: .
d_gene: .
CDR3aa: CASSPGQSSTDTQYF
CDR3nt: TGTGCCAGCAGCCCCGGACAGTCTAGCACAGATACGCAGTATTTT

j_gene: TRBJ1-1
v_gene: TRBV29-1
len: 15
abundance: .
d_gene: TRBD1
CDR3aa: CSVGQGTGGRTEAFF
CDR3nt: TGCAGCGTTGGGCAAGGGACAGGGGGCCGAACTGAAGCTTTCTTT

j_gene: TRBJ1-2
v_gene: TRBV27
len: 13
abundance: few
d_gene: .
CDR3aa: CASSLRQFYGYTF
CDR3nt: TGTGCCAGCAGTTTAAGACAGTTCTATGGCTACACCTTC

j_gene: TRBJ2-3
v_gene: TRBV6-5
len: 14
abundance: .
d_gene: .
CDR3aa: CASSAPDSSDTQYF
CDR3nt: TGTGCCAGCAGTGCCCCGGACAGCTCAGATACGCAGTATTTT

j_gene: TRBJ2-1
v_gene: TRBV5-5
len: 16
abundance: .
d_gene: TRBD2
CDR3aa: CASSLLTSGNINEQFF
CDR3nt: TGTGCCAGCAGCTTGTTAACTAGCGGGAATATAAATGAGCAGTTCTTC

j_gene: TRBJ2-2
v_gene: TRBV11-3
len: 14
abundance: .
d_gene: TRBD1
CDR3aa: CASSNQQGTGELFF
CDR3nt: TGTGCCAGCAGCAACCAACAGGGGACCGGGGAGCTGTTTTTT

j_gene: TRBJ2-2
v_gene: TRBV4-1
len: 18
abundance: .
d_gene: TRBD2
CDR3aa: CASSQARLAGGRGGELFF
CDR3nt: TGCGCCAGCAGCCAGGCTAGACTAGCGGGGGGGCGAGGCGGGGAGCTGTTTTTT

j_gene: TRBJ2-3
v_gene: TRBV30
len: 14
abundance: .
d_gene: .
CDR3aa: CAWNAAGSNQPQYF
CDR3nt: TGTGCCTGGAACGCTGCGGGGAGCAATCAGCCCCAGTATTTT

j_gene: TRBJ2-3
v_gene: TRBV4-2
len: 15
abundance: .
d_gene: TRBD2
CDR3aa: CASSESGGATDTQYF
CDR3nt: TGTGCCAGCAGCGAAAGCGGGGGGGCAACAGATACGCAGTATTTT

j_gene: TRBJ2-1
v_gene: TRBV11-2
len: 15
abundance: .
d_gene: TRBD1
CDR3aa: CASSLIRGQYNEQFF
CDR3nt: TGTGCCAGCAGCTTAATTCGGGGACAGTACAATGAGCAGTTCTTC

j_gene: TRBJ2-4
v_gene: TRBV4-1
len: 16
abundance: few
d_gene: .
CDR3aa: CASSQDLVSSRNIQYF
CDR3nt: TGCGCCAGCAGCCAAGATTTGGTGTCTAGCCGGAACATTCAGTACTTC

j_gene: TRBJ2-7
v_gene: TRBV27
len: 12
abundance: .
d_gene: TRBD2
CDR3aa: CASSFGRGEQYF
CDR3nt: TGTGCCAGCAGTTTCGGGAGGGGCGAGCAGTACTTC

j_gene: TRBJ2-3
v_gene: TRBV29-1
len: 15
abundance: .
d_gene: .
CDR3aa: CSVERAGVKTDTQYF
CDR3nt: TGCAGCGTTGAACGAGCGGGTGTTAAGACAGATACGCAGTATTTT

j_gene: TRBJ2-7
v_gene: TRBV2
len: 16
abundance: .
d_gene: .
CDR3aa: CASSENPGRDLYEQYF
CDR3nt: TGTGCCAGCAGTGAAAACCCGGGGAGAGACCTCTACGAGCAGTACTTC

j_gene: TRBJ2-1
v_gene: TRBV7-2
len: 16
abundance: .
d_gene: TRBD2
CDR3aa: CASSLRGLAAYNEQFF
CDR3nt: TGTGCCAGCAGCTTACGGGGACTAGCGGCCTACAATGAGCAGTTCTTC

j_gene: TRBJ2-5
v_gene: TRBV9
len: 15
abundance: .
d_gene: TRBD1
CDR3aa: CASSPRTGYQETQYF
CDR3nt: TGTGCCAGCAGCCCGCGGACAGGGTACCAAGAGACCCAGTACTTC

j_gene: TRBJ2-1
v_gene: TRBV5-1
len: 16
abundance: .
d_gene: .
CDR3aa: CASTRTIGAGYNEQFF
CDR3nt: TGCGCCAGCACCCGGACAATAGGGGCTGGTTATAATGAGCAGTTCTTC

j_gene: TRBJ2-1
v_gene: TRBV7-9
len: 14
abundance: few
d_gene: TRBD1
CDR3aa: CASSSGTGAIGQFF
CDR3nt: TGTGCCAGCAGCTCCGGGACAGGGGCTATAGGGCAGTTCTTC

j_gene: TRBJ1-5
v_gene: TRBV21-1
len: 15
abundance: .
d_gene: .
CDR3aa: CASSLRDRHNQPQHF
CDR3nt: TGTGCCAGCAGCTTGCGGGACAGACACAATCAGCCCCAGCATTTT

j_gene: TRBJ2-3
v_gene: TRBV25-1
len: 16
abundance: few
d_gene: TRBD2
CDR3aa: CASSAQAGGRSDTQYF
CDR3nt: TGTGCCAGCAGTGCCCAAGCGGGGGGTCGGTCAGATACGCAGTATTTT

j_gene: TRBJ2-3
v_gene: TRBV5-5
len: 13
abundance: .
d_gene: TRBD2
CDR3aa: CASGLAGTDTQYF
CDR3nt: TGTGCCAGCGGACTAGCGGGCACAGATACGCAGTATTTT

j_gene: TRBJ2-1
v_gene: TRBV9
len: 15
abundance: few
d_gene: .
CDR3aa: CASSVVASSHNEQFF
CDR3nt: TGTGCCAGCAGCGTAGTTGCTAGTTCCCACAATGAGCAGTTCTTC

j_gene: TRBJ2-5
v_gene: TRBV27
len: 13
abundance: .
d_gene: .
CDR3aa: CASSSMPLGTQYF
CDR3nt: TGTGCCAGCAGCTCCATGCCACTTGGGACCCAGTACTTC

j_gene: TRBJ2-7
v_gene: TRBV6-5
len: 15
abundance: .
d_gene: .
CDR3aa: CASSTRDKSSYEQYF
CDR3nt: TGTGCCAGCAGTACCCGGGACAAAAGCTCCTACGAGCAGTACTTC

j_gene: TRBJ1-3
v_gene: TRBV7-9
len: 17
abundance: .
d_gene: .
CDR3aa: CASSPGRGLNSGNTIYF
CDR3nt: TGTGCCAGCAGCCCCGGTCGGGGACTCAATTCTGGAAACACCATATATTTT